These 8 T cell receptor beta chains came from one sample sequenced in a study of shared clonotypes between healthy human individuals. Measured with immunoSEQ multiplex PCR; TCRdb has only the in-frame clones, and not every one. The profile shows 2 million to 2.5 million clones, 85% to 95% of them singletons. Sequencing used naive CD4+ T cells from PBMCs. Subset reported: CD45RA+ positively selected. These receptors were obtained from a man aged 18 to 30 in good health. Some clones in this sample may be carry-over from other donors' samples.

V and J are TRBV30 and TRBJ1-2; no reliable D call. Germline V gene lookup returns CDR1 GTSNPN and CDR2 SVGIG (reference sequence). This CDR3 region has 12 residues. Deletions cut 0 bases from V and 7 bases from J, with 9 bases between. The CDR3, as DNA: TGTGCCTGGAGTGTATTCGCCCCTGGCTACACCTTC. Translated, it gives CAWSVFAPGYTF.

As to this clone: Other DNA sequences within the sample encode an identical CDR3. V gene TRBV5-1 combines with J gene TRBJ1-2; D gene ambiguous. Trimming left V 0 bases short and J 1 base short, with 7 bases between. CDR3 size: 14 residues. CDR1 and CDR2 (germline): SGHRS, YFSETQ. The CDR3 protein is CASSLAQSNYGYTF. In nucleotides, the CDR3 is TGCGCCAGCAGCTTGGCACAGAGTAACTATGGCTACACCTTC.

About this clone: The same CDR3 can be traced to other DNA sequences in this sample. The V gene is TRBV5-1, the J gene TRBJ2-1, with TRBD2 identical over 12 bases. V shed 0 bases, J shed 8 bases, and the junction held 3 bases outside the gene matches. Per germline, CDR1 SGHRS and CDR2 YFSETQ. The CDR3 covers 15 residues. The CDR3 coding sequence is TGCGCCAGCAGCTTGGGGCTAGCGGGAGGGTATGAGCAGTTCTTC. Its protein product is CASSLGLAGGYEQFF.

The CDR3: CASSLTGEIGKLFF. Written as DNA, the CDR3 is TGCGCCAGCAGCTTGACAGGCGAGATTGGAAAACTGTTTTTT. The chain links TRBV5-1 to TRBJ1-4; the D gene is possibly TRBD1 (5 bases). The CDR3 has 14 amino acids. V gave up 1 base and J gave up 10 bases, with 14 bases separating them. The germline CDR1 and CDR2 sequences are SGHRS and YFSETQ.

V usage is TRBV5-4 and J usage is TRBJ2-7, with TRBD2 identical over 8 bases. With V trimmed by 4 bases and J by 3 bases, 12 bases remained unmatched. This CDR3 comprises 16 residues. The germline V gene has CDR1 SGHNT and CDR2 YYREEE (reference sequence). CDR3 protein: CASSPGGLAEYYEQYF. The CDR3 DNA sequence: TGTGCCAGCAGCCCGGGGGGGCTAGCGGAATACTACGAGCAGTACTTC. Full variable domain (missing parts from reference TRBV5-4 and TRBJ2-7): ETGVTQSPTHLIKTRGQQVTLRCSSQSGHNTVSWYQQALGQGPQFIFQYYREEENGRGNFPPRFSGLQFPNYSSELNVNALELDDSALYLCASSPGGLAEYYEQYFGPGTRLTVT.

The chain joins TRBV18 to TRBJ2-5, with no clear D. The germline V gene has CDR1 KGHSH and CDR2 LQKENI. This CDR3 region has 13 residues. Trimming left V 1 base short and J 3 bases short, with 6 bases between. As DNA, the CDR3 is TGTGCCAGCTCACCACTAACTAAAGAGACCCAGTACTTC. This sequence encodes CASSPLTKETQYF.

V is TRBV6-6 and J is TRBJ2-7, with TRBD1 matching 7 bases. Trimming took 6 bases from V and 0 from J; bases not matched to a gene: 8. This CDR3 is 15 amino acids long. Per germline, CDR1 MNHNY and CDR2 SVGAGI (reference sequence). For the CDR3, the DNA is TGTGCCAGCAGGATGACAGGGCCGAGCTCCTACGAGCAGTACTTC. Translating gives CASRMTGPSSYEQYF.

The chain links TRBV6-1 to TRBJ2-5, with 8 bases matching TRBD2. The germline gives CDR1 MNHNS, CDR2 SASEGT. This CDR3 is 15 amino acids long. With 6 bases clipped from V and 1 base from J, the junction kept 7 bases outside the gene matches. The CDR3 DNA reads TGTGCCAGCAGCGGGGGGGGGAGGACCCAAGAGACCCAGTACTTC. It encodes CASSGGGRTQETQYF.